A single sample gave rise to the 14 T cell receptor beta chains below, sequenced in a study of cytomegalovirus exposure and HLA in healthy donors. PCR primers comprised 60 Vbeta and 13 Jbeta primers. TCRdb's copy holds only in-frame clones and misses some; the assay was immunoSEQ multiplex PCR. This sample has over 150,000 clones, with about three quarters found just once. Sequencing was carried out using PBMCs. These receptor sequences come from a woman in her thirties or forties in good health and CMV-seropositive.

The rearrangement joins TRBV2 to TRBJ1-5; 10 bases line up with TRBD1. Trimming cost V 4 bases and J 6 bases; bases outside gene matches: 12. The CDR3 sequence is 17 residues long. Looked up from germline, CDR1 is SNHLY and CDR2 is FYNNEI. CDR3 in amino acids: CASSGQGASSVGQPQHF. The CDR3 DNA sequence: TGTGCCAGCAGTGGACAGGGGGCGTCGTCGGTTGGTCAGCCCCAGCATTTT.

V usage is TRBV11-3 and J usage is TRBJ2-2; tentatively, D is TRBD2 (5 bases). The CDR3 loop spans 17 amino acids. V lost 5 bases and J lost 0, with 16 bases in between. Germline V gene lookup returns CDR1 SGHNT and CDR2 YENEEA. CDR3 sequence (DNA): TGTGCCAGCAGCCGGACTGGCTCCATCGCGAACACCGGGGAGCTGTTTTTT. It codes for CASSRTGSIANTGELFF.

The chain is built from TRBV5-1 and TRBJ1-1; D gene uncertain. V gave up 4 bases and J gave up 3 bases, with 16 bases separating them. Germline lookup yields CDR1 SGHRS and CDR2 YFSETQ. CDR3 length equals 15 residues. DNA for the CDR3: TGCGCCAGCAGCCTCCCCCTCCAGAGCGACACTGAAGCTTTCTTT. Its translation is CASSLPLQSDTEAFF.

The rearrangement links TRBV7-9 to TRBJ2-5; 7 nucleotides line up with TRBD1. CDR1 SEHNR and CDR2 FQNEAQ come from the germline V gene (reference sequence). CDR3 length: 15 amino acids. Unmatched junction bases numbered 7, after V lost 5 bases and J lost 1 base. In nucleotides, the CDR3 is TGTGCCAGCAGCCTAGGAGACAGGGCCCAAGAGACCCAGTACTTC. Protein product: CASSLGDRAQETQYF.

The chain carries TRBV15 and TRBJ2-7, with D perhaps matching TRBD2 (5 bases). Trimming pared 0 bases from V and 7 bases from J, leaving 22 bases between. The CDR3 runs to 17 residues. The germline V gene has CDR1 LNHNV and CDR2 YYDKDF (reference sequence). In DNA form, the CDR3 reads TGTGCCACCAGCAGAGATATATCTAGCCCCGAAGGTCGGGAGCAGTACTTC. Protein product: CATSRDISSPEGREQYF.

This rearrangement joins TRBV18 to TRBJ2-4; D gene ambiguous. This CDR3 comprises 13 residues. Germline V gene sequence: CDR1 KGHSH, CDR2 LQKENI. V gave up 2 bases and J gave up 8 bases, with 10 bases separating them. CDR3 protein: CASSPGADYIQYF. The CDR3 coding sequence is TGTGCCAGCTCACCAGGAGCAGATTACATTCAGTACTTC.

The chain joins TRBV5-1 to TRBJ1-2, with 9 positions matching TRBD1. The trim removed 0 bases at V and 8 bases at J, leaving 8 bases unmatched. CDR3 length equals 15 residues. CDR1 and CDR2 (germline): SGHRS, YFSETQ. CDR3: CASSLEGQGLSGYTF. As DNA, the CDR3 is TGCGCCAGCAGCTTGGAGGGACAGGGTCTCTCAGGCTACACCTTC.

This rearrangement joins TRBV27 to TRBJ2-5; 12 bases match TRBD2. The CDR3 loop spans 15 amino acids. The V gene's germline CDR1 is MNHEY and CDR2 SMNVEV (reference sequence). The V segment lost 5 bases and the J segment 2 bases; nucleotides outside the gene matches: 3. CDR3 nucleotides: TGTGCCAGCAGTCGCGGACTAGCGGGGCAAGAGACCCAGTACTTC. It is translated as CASSRGLAGQETQYF.

The V and J genes are TRBV10-2 and TRBJ1-4, with D possibly TRBD1 on 6 matching bases. This CDR3 is 12 amino acids long. V was trimmed by 9 bases and J by 5 bases, leaving 10 bases between them. Germline V gives CDR1 WSHSY, CDR2 SAAADI. CDR3 protein: CASGQTNEKLFF. The CDR3 DNA sequence: TGCGCCAGTGGACAGACGAATGAAAAACTGTTTTTT.

The chain recombines TRBV18 with TRBJ2-3; the match to TRBD2 covers 14 bases. Germline V CDR1 and CDR2: KGHSH, LQKENI. The CDR3 has 16 amino acids. V shed 5 bases and J 5 bases; nucleotides not matched to a gene: 6. As DNA, the CDR3 is TGTGCCAGCTCATTCGGGACTAGCGGGGGAGAAGATACGCAGTATTTT. Translating gives CASSFGTSGGEDTQYF.

A single count supports this clone. This sequence joins TRBV19 and TRBJ1-5; D not certain. The CDR3 runs 13 residues. From germline, CDR1 is LNHDA and CDR2 SQIVND (reference sequence). With 5 bases removed from V and 5 bases from J, the gap between germline ends came to 10 bases. CDR3 nucleotide sequence: TGTGCCAGTAGTGATCAGGCCCATCAGCCCCAGCATTTT. Translating it yields CASSDQAHQPQHF. Looking up the rest from reference TRBV19 and TRBJ1-5 gives the full variable domain: DGGITQSPKYLFRKEGQNVTLSCEQNLNHDAMYWYRQDPGQGLRLIYYSQIVNDFQKGDIAEGYSVSREKKESFPLTVTSAQKNPTAFYLCASSDQAHQPQHFGDGTRLSIL.

CDR3 sequence: CASSLVTGQSLGNTIYF. CDR3 nucleotides: TGTGCCAGCAGCTTAGTTACGGGACAGTCCCTTGGAAACACCATATATTTT. The chain employs TRBV7-9 and TRBJ1-3; TRBD1 aligns across 7 bases. The length of the CDR3 is 17 residues. Trimming cost V 1 base and J 3 bases; bases outside gene matches: 9. The germline V gene encodes CDR1 SEHNR and CDR2 FQNEAQ (reference sequence).

This chain joins TRBV7-2 and TRBJ1-1, with D possibly matching TRBD1 (5 bases). The CDR3 length is 13 residues. Looked up from germline, CDR1 is SGHTA and CDR2 is FQGNSA. Trimming removed 5 bases at V and 6 bases at J, with 13 bases between. CDR3 loop: CASSGAGYPEAFF. The DNA for the CDR3 is TGTGCCAGCAGCGGGGCAGGGTACCCTGAAGCTTTCTTT.

Only a few counts were recorded for this clone. This rearrangement joins TRBV10-3 to TRBJ2-1, with 15 bases matching TRBD2. CDR1 is ENHRY, CDR2 SYGVKD, per germline. V gave up 11 bases and J gave up 7 bases; unmatched junction bases: 3. This CDR3 has 13 amino acids. Here the CDR3 reads CASGLAGGNEQFF. The CDR3 DNA reads TGTGCCTCCGGACTAGCGGGGGGGAATGAGCAGTTCTTC.